What follows are 21 T cell receptor beta chains derived from one specimen sequenced in a study of Ad26.COV2.S vaccination and SARS-CoV-2 variants. Data came from immunoSEQ multiplex PCR; TCRdb stores just in-frame clones and leaves some out. Of under 500,000 clones in the sample, about 90% were seen once. Treatment defined: 19 received Ad26.COV2.S at low or high dose, single or two shots; several received placebo; per-sample allocation not given. It was on day 63 after the first vaccine or placebo injection that samples were taken. Sequenced here: peripheral blood, sampled in a trial of Ad26.COV2.S vaccine versus placebo. These receptors originate from a person between 18 and 65 years old who received the Ad26.COV2.S COVID-19 vaccine or a placebo.

The V and J genes are TRBV6-5 and TRBJ2-3; the D gene is possibly TRBD1 (5 bases). This CDR3 spans 15 amino acids. Germline assignment: CDR1 MNHEY and CDR2 SVGAGI. The V end lost 0 bases, the J end lost 4 bases, and 11 bases lay between the germline ends. The CDR3 nucleotides read TGTGCCAGCAGTTACTCGGCAGGGTTGTCAGATACGCAGTATTTT. Protein sequence: CASSYSAGLSDTQYF.

V is TRBV7-9 and J is TRBJ1-1, with D perhaps TRBD1 (6 bases). The germline V and J ends were trimmed by 1 base and 7 bases, with 7 bases remaining between them. Per germline, CDR1 SEHNR and CDR2 FQNEAQ (reference sequence). The CDR3 is made up of 12 amino acids. The CDR3: CASSLVDSEAFF. In nucleotides, the CDR3 is TGTGCCAGCAGCTTAGTGGACAGTGAAGCTTTCTTT. Full variable domain (outside the CDR3, taken from reference TRBV7-9 and TRBJ1-1): DTGVSQNPRHKITKRGQNVTFRCDPISEHNRLYWYRQTLGQGPEFLTYFQNEAQLEKSRLLSDRFSAERPKGSFSTLEIQRTEQGDSAMYLCASSLVDSEAFFGQGTRLTVV.

The chain has TRBV7-2 and TRBJ2-5; D is possibly TRBD2 (5 bases). The CDR3 totals 16 residues. Germline V lookup: CDR1 SGHTA, CDR2 FQGNSA. The V end was cut by 1 base, the J end by 0 bases, with 12 bases between. This CDR3 reads CASSLGLSGYQETQYF. The CDR3 DNA reads TGTGCCAGCAGCTTAGGACTTTCGGGATACCAAGAGACCCAGTACTTC.

This chain joins TRBV15 and TRBJ1-5, with 8 bases aligning to TRBD1. CDR3 length equals 17 residues. Trimming at V came to 1 base and at J to 6 bases, leaving 11 bases not matched to a gene. Germline CDR1 is LNHNV and CDR2 is YYDKDF (reference sequence). The CDR3 DNA reads as TGTGCCACCAGCAGAGGGTTTGTCCAGGGGGCATTTCAGCCCCAGCATTTT. This translates into CATSRGFVQGAFQPQHF.

The chain carries TRBV4-1 and TRBJ1-1; D not resolved. V dropped 0 bases and J dropped 1 base, with 9 bases sitting between them. Per germline, CDR1 MGHRA and CDR2 YSYEKL. The CDR3 spans 15 residues. The CDR3 spells CASSQDIRSNTEAFF. The CDR3 coding sequence is TGCGCCAGCAGCCAAGATATCCGGTCGAACACTGAAGCTTTCTTT.

The chain joins TRBV7-6 to TRBJ2-1; no definite D call. Deletions cut 5 bases from V and 0 bases from J, with 17 bases between. Germline V lookup: CDR1 SGHVS, CDR2 FNYEAQ. This CDR3 comprises 17 residues. The CDR3 protein is CASSQPPKGSSYNEQFF. CDR3 nucleotides: TGTGCCAGCAGCCAACCCCCCAAGGGAAGCTCCTACAATGAGCAGTTCTTC.

This sequence joins TRBV7-2 and TRBJ2-7; TRBD2 agrees at 9 bases. There are 14 residues in the CDR3. Germline CDR1 and CDR2: SGHTA and FQGNSA. V was clipped by 3 bases and J by 5 bases; unmatched bases: 5. Here the CDR3 reads CASSFLRGGHEQYF. The CDR3, as DNA: TGTGCCAGCAGCTTCTTGCGGGGGGGCCACGAGCAGTACTTC.

The V call is TRBV5-6, the J call TRBJ1-5, with D tentatively TRBD1 (6 bases). Trimming pared 1 base from V and 7 bases from J, leaving 12 bases between. This CDR3 has 14 amino acids. From germline, CDR1 is SGHDT and CDR2 YYEEEE. The CDR3 DNA sequence: TGTGCCAGCAGCTTGTCACAGGGTGGCCAGCCCCAGCATTTT. This gives the protein CASSLSQGGQPQHF.

The chain carries TRBV24-1 and TRBJ2-3, with TRBD1 matching 8 bases. Germline-derived CDR1 and CDR2 are KGHDR and SFDVKD. J gave up 2 bases and V 7 bases, and 19 bases lay outside the gene matches. The CDR3 contains 19 residues. The CDR3 DNA reads as TGTGCCACCAGGATTGGACCTATCGAGGACAGGGCAATCACAGATACGCAGTATTTT. It is translated as CATRIGPIEDRAITDTQYF.

This rearrangement joins TRBV19 to TRBJ1-2; D not resolved. The germline gives CDR1 LNHDA, CDR2 SQIVND (reference sequence). The CDR3 length is 17 residues. Trimming stripped 5 bases from V and 8 bases from J, with 27 bases between. Here the CDR3 reads CASSPIFQRTDKRGYTF. CDR3 nucleotide sequence: TGTGCCAGTAGTCCGATCTTCCAAAGGACCGACAAGAGGGGCTACACCTTC.

The chain combines TRBV23-1 with TRBJ1-1, with 8 nucleotides matching TRBD1. TRBV23-1 counts as an open reading frame of uncertain function. V shed 0 bases and J 3 bases; nucleotides not matched to a gene: 6. The CDR3 sequence is 16 residues long. The CDR3 spells CASSQSGTGLYTEAFF. The CDR3 DNA sequence: TGCGCCAGCAGTCAATCCGGGACAGGCCTTTACACTGAAGCTTTCTTT.

The genes are TRBV11-2 and TRBJ1-3; perhaps TRBD1 as D (6 bases). Germline values: CDR1 SGHAT, CDR2 FQNNGV. The CDR3 covers 18 residues. With 0 bases removed from V and 1 base from J, the gap between germline ends came to 16 bases. CDR3 bases: TGTGCCAGCAGCTTAGATCGGGTGAGGGGGATATCTGGAAACACCATATATTTT. This translates into CASSLDRVRGISGNTIYF. Full variable domain (missing parts from reference TRBV11-2 and TRBJ1-3): EAGVAQSPRYKIIEKRQSVAFWCNPISGHATLYWYQQILGQGPKLLIQFQNNGVVDDSQLPKDRFSAERLKGVDSTLKIQPAKLEDSAVYLCASSLDRVRGISGNTIYFGEGSWLTVV.

This chain uses TRBV14 with TRBJ1-1, with unresolved D. There are 14 residues in the CDR3. Trimming left V 4 bases short and J 0 bases short, with 9 bases between. Germline CDR1 SGHDN, CDR2 FVKESK. As DNA, the CDR3 is TGTGCCAGCAGCCGGGAGAGCTTGAACACTGAAGCTTTCTTT. This codes for CASSRESLNTEAFF. The variable domain in full, completed from reference TRBV14 and TRBJ1-1, reads EAGVTQFPSHSVIEKGQTVTLRCDPISGHDNLYWYRRVMGKEIKFLLHFVKESKQDESGMPNNRFLAERTGGTYSTLKVQPAELEDSGVYFCASSRESLNTEAFFGQGTRLTVV.

The V call is TRBV28, the J call TRBJ1-5; perhaps TRBD1 as D (6 bases). Per germline, CDR1 MDHEN and CDR2 SYDVKM. V was shortened by 7 bases and J by 0 bases, with 10 bases between the two germline ends. The CDR3 extends over 14 amino acids. The chain's CDR3 is CASTSGDSNQPQHF. The CDR3, as DNA: TGTGCCAGCACCTCAGGGGATAGCAATCAGCCCCAGCATTTT.

J is TRBJ2-1 and V is TRBV4-3, with 8 bases fitting TRBD2. The ends lost 5 bases at V and 7 bases at J; junction bases unmatched: 10. Germline V CDR1 and CDR2: LGHNA, YSLEER. CDR3 length: 15 amino acids. The CDR3 coding sequence is TGCGCCAGCAGCTACGGGGGGGCCGTATTTAATGAGCAGTTCTTC. Protein product: CASSYGGAVFNEQFF.

This chain connects TRBV7-9 to TRBJ1-3, with D perhaps TRBD1 (5 bases). The CDR3 runs to 15 residues. Looked up from germline, CDR1 is SEHNR and CDR2 is FQNEAQ (reference sequence). Trimming pared 7 bases from V and 4 bases from J, leaving 17 bases between. The CDR3 bases are TGTGCCAGCATATTGGGGGACCTCTTCGGAAACACCATATATTTT. Translation: CASILGDLFGNTIYF.

V usage is TRBV7-9 and J usage is TRBJ1-5; 7 bases agree with TRBD1. In germline, CDR1 is SEHNR, CDR2 FQNEAQ (reference sequence). This CDR3 contains 12 residues. Losses at the gene ends were 5 bases for V and 13 bases for J; bases not matched to a gene: 8. The CDR3 DNA is TGTGCCAGCAGCATAGAGACAGGGAGGCAGCATTTT. As protein: CASSIETGRQHF. Based on the CDR3 plus reference TRBV7-9 and TRBJ1-5, the full variable domain is DTGVSQNPRHKITKRGQNVTFRCDPISEHNRLYWYRQTLGQGPEFLTYFQNEAQLEKSRLLSDRFSAERPKGSFSTLEIQRTEQGDSAMYLCASSIETGRQHFGDGTRLSIL.

V is TRBV2 and J is TRBJ1-2; no firm D call. Deletions cut 7 bases from V and 8 bases from J, with 32 bases between. CDR3 length equals 18 residues. Germline V gene data show CDR1 as SNHLY and CDR2 as FYNNEI. The CDR3 DNA reads TGTGCCAGCATCAGAATTGAAATCGTCGGGTCCGGTGAGGGAGGCTACACCTTC. Encoded protein: CASIRIEIVGSGEGGYTF.

The chain joins TRBV5-1 to TRBJ1-2; 11 bases map to TRBD1. Losses at the gene ends were 4 bases for V and 8 bases for J; bases not matched to a gene: 7. The CDR3 has 14 residues. The V gene's germline CDR1 is SGHRS and CDR2 YFSETQ. The CDR3 DNA reads TGCGCCAGCAGCCCGCGGACAGGGGGCGCCGGCTACACCTTC. It encodes CASSPRTGGAGYTF.

V is TRBV6-5 and J is TRBJ1-1; D ambiguous. Germline loops: CDR1 MNHEY, CDR2 SVGAGI. CDR3 size: 14 residues. V lost 4 bases and J 11 bases, leaving 20 bases between the germline ends. This CDR3 reads CASSFSGSRLGAFF. For the CDR3, the DNA is TGTGCCAGCAGTTTCTCAGGCAGCCGGCTGGGTGCTTTCTTT.

The V call is TRBV5-1, the J call TRBJ1-1; the match to TRBD1 covers 9 bases. The CDR3 has 15 amino acids. Per germline, CDR1 SGHRS and CDR2 YFSETQ. Losses at the gene ends were 4 bases for V and 5 bases for J; bases not matched to a gene: 9. The CDR3 region has the DNA TGCGCCAGCAGCCCGGGTCGTGGACAGGGGACTGAAGCTTTCTTT. Protein product: CASSPGRGQGTEAFF.